The 18 T cell receptor beta chains below come from one sample, sequenced in a study of blood T cell repertoires in COVID-19. Using immunoSEQ multiplex PCR, the repertoire was profiled, and TCRdb retains in-frame clones only, with some absent. This table holds 45,000 to 55,000 clones, roughly 87% found once. Sequenced sample: peripheral blood. The receptor set was obtained from a man between 50 and 59 years old with active COVID-19.

This chain connects TRBV6-5 to TRBJ1-5; the match to TRBD1 covers 10 bases. The CDR3 runs to 15 residues. The germline CDR1 and CDR2 sequences are MNHEY and SVGAGI. The junction had 12 bases not matched to a gene; V was cut back by 5 bases and J by 11 bases. The CDR3 region has the DNA TGTGCCAGCAGTAGACAGGGGGCGCATCCCCGAACCCAGCATTTT. Translated: CASSRQGAHPRTQHF.

This rearrangement joins TRBV15 to TRBJ2-7, with 8 bases fitting TRBD1. J gave up 7 bases and V 0 bases, and 5 bases lay outside the gene matches. Germline CDR1 and CDR2: LNHNV and YYDKDF (reference sequence). CDR3 length: 14 residues. The CDR3 spells CATSRDQGAEEQYF. DNA for the CDR3: TGTGCCACCAGCAGAGATCAGGGGGCAGAAGAGCAGTACTTC.

This clone came up once. The chain employs TRBV5-6 and TRBJ2-2, with D maybe TRBD2 (6 bases). V lost 0 bases, J lost 0 bases, and 18 bases lay in between. Germline V gene data show CDR1 as SGHDT and CDR2 as YYEEEE. CDR3 length equals 19 residues. The DNA of the CDR3 is TGTGCCAGCAGCTTGGGATTAGCGGCACAGACCACGAACACCGGGGAGCTGTTTTTT. Translated: CASSLGLAAQTTNTGELFF.

The chain couples TRBV5-4 to TRBJ2-1; 14 bases line up with TRBD2. Germline V gene data show CDR1 as SGHNT and CDR2 as YYREEE (reference sequence). V was clipped by 3 bases and J by 4 bases; unmatched bases: 12. CDR3 length equals 19 residues. CDR3 region: CASSYRRSGTSGSYNEQFF. For the CDR3, the DNA is TGTGCCAGCAGCTACCGTCGTAGTGGGACTAGCGGGAGTTACAATGAGCAGTTCTTC. The variable domain in full, with the rest retrieved from reference TRBV5-4 and TRBJ2-1, is ETGVTQSPTHLIKTRGQQVTLRCSSQSGHNTVSWYQQALGQGPQFIFQYYREEENGRGNFPPRFSGLQFPNYSSELNVNALELDDSALYLCASSYRRSGTSGSYNEQFFGPGTRLTVL.

This clone was detected only a few times. V is TRBV24-1 and J is TRBJ2-2, with 14 bases lining up with TRBD2. The ends lost 3 bases at V and 0 bases at J; junction bases unmatched: 17. The CDR3 extends over 23 amino acids. Germline V gives CDR1 KGHDR, CDR2 SFDVKD. CDR3 in amino acids: CATSDTRLAGGSSRQPNTGELFF. CDR3 nucleotides: TGTGCCACCAGTGATACCAGACTAGCGGGGGGGAGCTCCCGCCAACCGAACACCGGGGAGCTGTTTTTT.

This CDR3 is CASSQTGKANTIYF. CDR3 sequence (DNA): TGTGCCAGCAGTCAGACAGGGAAAGCGAACACCATATATTTT. The rearrangement links TRBV28 to TRBJ1-3; 7 nucleotides align to TRBD1. The ends lost 5 bases at V and 7 bases at J; junction bases unmatched: 8. Germline CDR1 and CDR2: MDHEN and SYDVKM. The length of the CDR3 is 14 residues.

The V and J genes are TRBV28 and TRBJ2-7, with TRBD1 matching 8 bases. CDR1 and CDR2 (germline): MDHEN, SYDVKM. The CDR3 is 16 residues long. V gave up 6 bases and J gave up 0 bases; unmatched junction bases: 10. The CDR3 here is CASSQSGTGFSYEQYF. CDR3 in DNA: TGTGCCAGCAGCCAATCCGGGACAGGATTCTCCTACGAGCAGTACTTC. The full variable domain, completed using reference TRBV28 and TRBJ2-7, is DVKVTQSSRYLVKRTGEKVFLECVQDMDHENMFWYRQDPGLGLRLIYFSYDVKMKEKGDIPEGYSVSREKKERFSLILESASTNQTSMYLCASSQSGTGFSYEQYFGPGTRLTVT.

This clone was detected only a few times. V and J are TRBV18 and TRBJ1-3; TRBD1 aligns across 7 bases. Per germline, CDR1 KGHSH and CDR2 LQKENI. This CDR3 spans 17 amino acids. V trimming: 4 bases; J trimming: 0 bases; junction bases outside the gene matches: 9. CDR3 sequence (DNA): TGTGCCAGCTCACGATCCGGGACAGCGAGCTCTGGAAACACCATATATTTT. Residues: CASSRSGTASSGNTIYF.

This clone was recorded a few times. V is TRBV6-6 and J is TRBJ1-5; 7 bases align to TRBD1. V shed 5 bases, J shed 7 bases, and the junction held 11 bases outside the gene matches. This CDR3 comprises 15 residues. The germline V gene encodes CDR1 MNHNY and CDR2 SVGAGI (reference sequence). The CDR3 protein is CASSPQTGQRQPQHF. For the CDR3, the DNA is TGTGCCAGCAGTCCACAGACAGGGCAACGGCAGCCCCAGCATTTT.

The chain carries TRBV18 and TRBJ2-5, with a weak D call TRBD2 (6 bases). Germline loops: CDR1 KGHSH, CDR2 LQKENI. V was shortened by 3 bases and J by 4 bases, with 12 bases between the two germline ends. This CDR3 has 14 amino acids. CDR3 sequence (DNA): TGTGCCAGCTCACCTTCGGGAGTGGGAGAGACCCAGTACTTC. It specifies CASSPSGVGETQYF.

The rearrangement uses TRBV4-2 and TRBJ1-2, with 9 bases matching TRBD1. This CDR3 has 15 amino acids. V dropped 2 bases and J dropped 6; count of bases not matched to a gene: 7. Germline CDR1 is LGHNA and CDR2 is YNFKEQ. This CDR3 reads CASSQPQGAVDGYTF. CDR3 coding DNA: TGTGCCAGCAGCCAACCACAGGGGGCGGTCGATGGCTACACCTTC.

The V and J genes are TRBV19 and TRBJ2-7; D unclear. The CDR3 spans 13 residues. V dropped 5 bases and J dropped 2 bases, with 10 bases sitting between them. CDR1 is LNHDA and CDR2 is SQIVND in the germline V gene (reference sequence). The CDR3 is CASSVQAAYEQYF. As DNA, the CDR3 is TGTGCCAGTAGTGTCCAGGCCGCCTACGAGCAGTACTTC.

The chain couples TRBV20-1 to TRBJ1-1; the match to TRBD1 covers 7 bases. V lost 6 bases to trimming and J lost 8 bases; unmatched junction nucleotides: 6. Germline V lookup: CDR1 DFQATT, CDR2 SNEGSKA (reference sequence). The CDR3 totals 11 residues. CDR3 coding DNA: TGCAGTGCCCCTGGACAGGTAGAAGCTTTCTTT. Residues: CSAPGQVEAFF.

The gene calls are TRBV5-4 and TRBJ1-4; D gene ambiguous. The germline CDR1 and CDR2 sequences are SGHNT and YYREEE (reference sequence). V lost 1 base and J 3 bases, leaving 4 bases between the germline ends. The CDR3 totals 13 residues. Written as DNA, the CDR3 is TGTGCCAGCAGCTTGAGAGCTAATGAAAAACTGTTTTTT. Residues: CASSLRANEKLFF.

The chain carries TRBV28 and TRBJ1-5; D remains ambiguous. Trimming took 8 bases from V and 0 from J, leaving 11 bases between them. CDR3 length: 14 residues. CDR1 is MDHEN and CDR2 is SYDVKM in the germline V gene. DNA of the CDR3: TGTGCCAGCGGCCGTCCAAATAGCAATCAGCCCCAGCATTTT. As protein: CASGRPNSNQPQHF.

J is TRBJ1-2 and V is TRBV5-6; TRBD1 agrees at 10 bases. Per germline, CDR1 SGHDT and CDR2 YYEEEE. V shed 4 bases, J shed 2 bases, and the junction held 2 bases outside the gene matches. The CDR3 has 14 amino acids. Written as DNA, the CDR3 is TGTGCCAGCAGCCCGACAGGGGGCAACTATGGCTACACCTTC. It is translated as CASSPTGGNYGYTF.

J is TRBJ2-2 and V is TRBV27, with 12 bases matching TRBD2. CDR1 and CDR2 (germline): MNHEY, SMNVEV (reference sequence). V shed 6 bases, J shed 4 bases, and the junction held 9 bases outside the gene matches. This CDR3 spans 17 amino acids. Written as DNA, the CDR3 is TGTGCCAGCAGGACTAGCGGGGGCCCCCTGGGCACCGGGGAGCTGTTTTTT. It translates to CASRTSGGPLGTGELFF.

The chain carries TRBV5-1 and TRBJ2-3; D is possibly TRBD2 (6 bases). V lost 0 bases to trimming and J lost 6 bases, with 14 bases between them. Germline CDR1 SGHRS, CDR2 YFSETQ. The CDR3 length is 15 residues. CDR3 nucleotide sequence: TGCGCCAGCAGCTTGGATGGAGGGCACGCCGATACGCAGTATTTT. Its protein is CASSLDGGHADTQYF.